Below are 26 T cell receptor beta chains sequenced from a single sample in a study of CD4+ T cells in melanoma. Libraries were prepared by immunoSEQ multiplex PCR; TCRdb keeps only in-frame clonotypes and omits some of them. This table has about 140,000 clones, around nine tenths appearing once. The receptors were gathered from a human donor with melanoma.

This CDR3 is CASSPRGFGGQSNQPQHF. DNA of the CDR3: TGTGCCAGTAGTCCTAGAGGCTTTGGGGGCCAGAGCAATCAGCCCCAGCATTTT. This chain joins TRBV19 and TRBJ1-5, with a tentative D call TRBD1 (6 bases). V was pared by 5 bases and J by 1 base, with 21 bases between. The length of the CDR3 is 18 residues. Germline CDR1 and CDR2: LNHDA and SQIVND (reference sequence).

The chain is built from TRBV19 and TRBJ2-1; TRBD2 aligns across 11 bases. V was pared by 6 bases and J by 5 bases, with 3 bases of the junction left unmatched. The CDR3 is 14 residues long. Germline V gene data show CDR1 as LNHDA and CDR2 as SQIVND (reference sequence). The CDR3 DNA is TGTGCCAGTAGCCAACTAGCGGGGGACAATGAGCAGTTCTTC. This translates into CASSQLAGDNEQFF.

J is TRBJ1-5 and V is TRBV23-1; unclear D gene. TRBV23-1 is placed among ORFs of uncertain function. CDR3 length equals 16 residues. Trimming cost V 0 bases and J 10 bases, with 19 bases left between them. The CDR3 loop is CASSQSGWGDACPQHF. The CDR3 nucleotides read TGCGCCAGCAGTCAATCGGGATGGGGAGACGCGTGTCCCCAGCATTTT.

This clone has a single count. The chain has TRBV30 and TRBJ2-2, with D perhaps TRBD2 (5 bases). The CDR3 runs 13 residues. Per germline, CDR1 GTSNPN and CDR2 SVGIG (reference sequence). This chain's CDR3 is CARARGVTGELFF. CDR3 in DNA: TGTGCAAGGGCCCGGGGTGTTACCGGGGAGCTGTTTTTT.

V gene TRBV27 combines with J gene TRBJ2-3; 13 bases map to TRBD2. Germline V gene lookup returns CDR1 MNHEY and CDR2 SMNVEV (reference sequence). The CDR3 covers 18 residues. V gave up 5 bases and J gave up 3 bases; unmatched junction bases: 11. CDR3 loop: CASSEILLAGGPTDTQYF. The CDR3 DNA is TGTGCCAGCAGTGAGATACTACTAGCGGGGGGGCCGACAGATACGCAGTATTTT.

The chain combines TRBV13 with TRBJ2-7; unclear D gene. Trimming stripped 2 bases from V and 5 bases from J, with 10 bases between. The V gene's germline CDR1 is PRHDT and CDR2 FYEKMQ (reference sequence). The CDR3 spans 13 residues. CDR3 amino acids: CASSLSLENEQYF. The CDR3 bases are TGTGCCAGCAGCTTAAGTTTAGAGAACGAGCAGTACTTC.

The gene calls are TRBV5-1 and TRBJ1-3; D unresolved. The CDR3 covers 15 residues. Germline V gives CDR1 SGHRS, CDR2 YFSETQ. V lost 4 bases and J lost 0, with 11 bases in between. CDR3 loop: CASSKDTDSGNTIYF. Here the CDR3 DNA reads TGCGCCAGCAGCAAAGACACCGACTCTGGAAACACCATATATTTT. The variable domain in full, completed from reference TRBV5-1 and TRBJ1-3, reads KAGVTQTPRYLIKTRGQQVTLSCSPISGHRSVSWYQQTPGQGLQFLFEYFSETQRNKGNFPGRFSGRQFSNSRSEMNVSTLELGDSALYLCASSKDTDSGNTIYFGEGSWLTVV.

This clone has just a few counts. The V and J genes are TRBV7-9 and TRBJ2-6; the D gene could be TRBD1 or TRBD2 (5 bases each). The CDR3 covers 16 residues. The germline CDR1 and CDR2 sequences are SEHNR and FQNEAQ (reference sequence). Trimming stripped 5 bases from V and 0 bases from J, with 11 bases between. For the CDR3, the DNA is TGTGCCAGCAGCCGACAGAGGGGCTCTGGGGCCAACGTCCTGACTTTC. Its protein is CASSRQRGSGANVLTF.

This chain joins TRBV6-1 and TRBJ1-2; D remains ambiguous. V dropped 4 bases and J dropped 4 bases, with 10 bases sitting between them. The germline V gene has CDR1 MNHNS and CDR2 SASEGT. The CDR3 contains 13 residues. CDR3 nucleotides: TGTGCCAGCAGTGTGCAGGACTTCTATGGCTACACCTTC. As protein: CASSVQDFYGYTF.

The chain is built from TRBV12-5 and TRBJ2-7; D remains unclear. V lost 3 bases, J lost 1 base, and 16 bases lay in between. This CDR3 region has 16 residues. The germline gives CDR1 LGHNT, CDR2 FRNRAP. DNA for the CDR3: TGTGCTAGTGGTTTCTTTTCTCCACAGTTGTCCTACGAGCAGTACTTC. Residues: CASGFFSPQLSYEQYF. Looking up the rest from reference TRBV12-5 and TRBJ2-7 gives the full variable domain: DARVTQTPRHKVTEMGQEVTMRCQPILGHNTVFWYRQTMMQGLELLAYFRNRAPLDDSGMPKDRFSAEMPDATLATLKIQPSEPRDSAVYFCASGFFSPQLSYEQYFGPGTRLTVT.

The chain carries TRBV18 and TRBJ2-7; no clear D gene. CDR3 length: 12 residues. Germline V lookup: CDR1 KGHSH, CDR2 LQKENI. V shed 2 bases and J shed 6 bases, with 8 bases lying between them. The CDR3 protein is CASSPATREQYF. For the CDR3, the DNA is TGTGCCAGCTCACCAGCGACTCGCGAGCAGTACTTC.

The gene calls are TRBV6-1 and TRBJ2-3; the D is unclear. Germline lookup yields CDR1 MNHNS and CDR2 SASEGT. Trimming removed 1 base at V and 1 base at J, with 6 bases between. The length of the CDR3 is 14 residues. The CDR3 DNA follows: TGTGCCAGCAGTGAAGTAACTGGCACAGATACGCAGTATTTT. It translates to CASSEVTGTDTQYF.

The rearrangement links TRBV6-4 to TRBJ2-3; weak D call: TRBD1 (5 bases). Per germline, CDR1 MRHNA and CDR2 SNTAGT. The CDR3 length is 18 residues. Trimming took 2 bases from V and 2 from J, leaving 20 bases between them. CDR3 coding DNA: TGTGCCAGCAGTGACCCGTCGACAGATAAATCCCCCACAGATACGCAGTATTTT. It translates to CASSDPSTDKSPTDTQYF.

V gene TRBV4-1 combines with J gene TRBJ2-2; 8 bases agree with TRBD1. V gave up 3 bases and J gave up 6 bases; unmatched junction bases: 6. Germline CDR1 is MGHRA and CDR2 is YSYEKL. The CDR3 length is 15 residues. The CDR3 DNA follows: TGCGCCAGCAGCCAGGGACAGGTCCCCCCCGGGGAGCTGTTTTTT. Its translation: CASSQGQVPPGELFF.

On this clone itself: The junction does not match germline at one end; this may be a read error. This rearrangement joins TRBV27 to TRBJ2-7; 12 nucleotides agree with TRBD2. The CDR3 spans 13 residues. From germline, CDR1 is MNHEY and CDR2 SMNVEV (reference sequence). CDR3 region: CASRATSGGAPSF. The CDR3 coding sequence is TGTGCCAGCAGAGCGACTAGCGGGGGAGCTCCAAGCTTC.

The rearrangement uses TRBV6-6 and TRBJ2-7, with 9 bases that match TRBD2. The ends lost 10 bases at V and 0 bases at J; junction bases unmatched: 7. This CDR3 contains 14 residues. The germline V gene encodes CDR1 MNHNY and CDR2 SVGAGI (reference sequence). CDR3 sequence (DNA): TGTGCCACAATAGCGGGGGCCCTCTCCTACGAGCAGTACTTC. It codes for CATIAGALSYEQYF.

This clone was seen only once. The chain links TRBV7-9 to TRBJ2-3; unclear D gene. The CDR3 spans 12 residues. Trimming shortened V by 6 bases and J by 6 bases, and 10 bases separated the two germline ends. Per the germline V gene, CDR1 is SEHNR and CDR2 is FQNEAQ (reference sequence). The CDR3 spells CASRIGSDTQYF. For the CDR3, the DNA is TGTGCCAGCAGAATAGGTTCCGATACGCAGTATTTT.

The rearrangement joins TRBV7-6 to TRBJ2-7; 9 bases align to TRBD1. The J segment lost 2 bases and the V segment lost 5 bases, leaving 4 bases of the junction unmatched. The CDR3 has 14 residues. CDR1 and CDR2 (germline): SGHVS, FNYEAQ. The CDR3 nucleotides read TGTGCCAGCAGCGCCGGGACAGGGACCTACGAGCAGTACTTC. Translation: CASSAGTGTYEQYF.

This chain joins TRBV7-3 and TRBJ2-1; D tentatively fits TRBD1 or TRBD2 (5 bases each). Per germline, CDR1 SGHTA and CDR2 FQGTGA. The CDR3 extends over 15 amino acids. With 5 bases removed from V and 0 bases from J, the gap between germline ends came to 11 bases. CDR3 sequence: CASSQRGSSYNEQFF. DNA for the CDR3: TGTGCCAGCAGCCAGAGGGGTAGCTCCTACAATGAGCAGTTCTTC.

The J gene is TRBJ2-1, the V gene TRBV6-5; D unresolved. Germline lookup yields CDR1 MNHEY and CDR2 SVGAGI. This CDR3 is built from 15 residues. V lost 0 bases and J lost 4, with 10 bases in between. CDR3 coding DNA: TGTGCCAGCAGTTACTCAAGCCTAAAGTACAATGAGCAGTTCTTC. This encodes CASSYSSLKYNEQFF.

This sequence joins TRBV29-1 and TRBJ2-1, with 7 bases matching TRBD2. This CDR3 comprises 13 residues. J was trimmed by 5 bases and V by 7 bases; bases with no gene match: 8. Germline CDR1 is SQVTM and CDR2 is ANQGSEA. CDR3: CSAAGTIDNEQFF. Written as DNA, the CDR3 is TGCAGCGCTGCCGGGACTATAGACAATGAGCAGTTCTTC.

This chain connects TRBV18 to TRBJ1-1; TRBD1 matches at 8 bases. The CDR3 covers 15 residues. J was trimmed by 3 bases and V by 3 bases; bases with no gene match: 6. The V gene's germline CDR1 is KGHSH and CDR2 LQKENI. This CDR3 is CASSPSQGGYTEAFF. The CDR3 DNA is TGTGCCAGCTCACCCTCACAGGGGGGATACACTGAAGCTTTCTTT. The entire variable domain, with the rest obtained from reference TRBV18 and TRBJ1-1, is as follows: NAGVMQNPRHLVRRRGQEARLRCSPMKGHSHVYWYRQLPEEGLKFMVYLQKENIIDESGMPKERFSAEFPKEGPSILRIQQVVRGDSAAYFCASSPSQGGYTEAFFGQGTRLTVV.

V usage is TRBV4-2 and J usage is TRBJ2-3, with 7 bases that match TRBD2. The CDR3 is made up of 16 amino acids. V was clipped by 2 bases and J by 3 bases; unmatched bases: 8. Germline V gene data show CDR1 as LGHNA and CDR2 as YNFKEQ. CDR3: CASSQIIGGLTDTQYF. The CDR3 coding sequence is TGTGCCAGCAGCCAAATAATCGGGGGGTTAACAGATACGCAGTATTTT.

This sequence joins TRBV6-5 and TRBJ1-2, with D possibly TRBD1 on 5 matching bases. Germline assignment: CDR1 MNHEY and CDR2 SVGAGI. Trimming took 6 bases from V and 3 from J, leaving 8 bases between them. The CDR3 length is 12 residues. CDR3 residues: CASSKGDYGYTF. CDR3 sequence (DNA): TGTGCCAGCAGCAAAGGGGACTATGGCTACACCTTC.

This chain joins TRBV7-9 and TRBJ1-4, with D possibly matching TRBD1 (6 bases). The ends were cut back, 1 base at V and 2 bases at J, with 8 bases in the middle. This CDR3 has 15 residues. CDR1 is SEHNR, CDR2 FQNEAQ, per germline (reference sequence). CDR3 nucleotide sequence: TGTGCCAGCAGCTTAGGGACAGCCACTAATGAAAAACTGTTTTTT. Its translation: CASSLGTATNEKLFF.

The CDR3 DNA is TGTGCCATCGACGGAGGAGGCTCCTACAATGAGCAGTTCTTC. Protein sequence: CAIDGGGSYNEQFF. The chain recombines TRBV10-3 with TRBJ2-1, with D possibly being TRBD2 (5 bases). This CDR3 region has 14 residues. V lost 8 bases to trimming and J lost 0 bases, with 11 bases between them. Germline CDR1 reads ENHRY; CDR2 reads SYGVKD.